Sequencing of this T cell receptor (beta chain) was carried out in a study of metastatic and nonmetastatic thyroid tumors. Germline V gene lookup returns CDR1 SGHNT and CDR2 YYREEE (reference sequence). The CDR3 is made up of 14 amino acids. The junction had 3 bases not matched to a gene; V was cut back by 0 bases and J by 4 bases. TCRdb re-processed the PCR reads through MiXCR. The table lists over 45,000 clones, more than 20% of them singletons. Each patient came to thyroid surgery without any prior treatment (of any kind). This clonotype was obtained from a male donor with papillary thyroid cancer or a benign thyroid nodule (not recorded which). Some clones in this sample may be carry-over from other donors' samples. The sequenced sample consisted of blood. The V call is TRBV5-4, the J call TRBJ1-2, with 7 positions matching TRBD1. Here the CDR3 reads CASSLDAGGYGYTF. In nucleotides, the CDR3 is TGTGCCAGCAGCTTGGACGCAGGGGGCTATGGCTACACCTTC. Based on the CDR3 plus reference TRBV5-4 and TRBJ1-2, the full variable domain is ETGVTQSPTHLIKTRGQQVTLRCSSQSGHNTVSWYQQALGQGPQFIFQYYREEENGRGNFPPRFSGLQFPNYSSELNVNALELDDSALYLCASSLDAGGYGYTFGSGTRLTVV.